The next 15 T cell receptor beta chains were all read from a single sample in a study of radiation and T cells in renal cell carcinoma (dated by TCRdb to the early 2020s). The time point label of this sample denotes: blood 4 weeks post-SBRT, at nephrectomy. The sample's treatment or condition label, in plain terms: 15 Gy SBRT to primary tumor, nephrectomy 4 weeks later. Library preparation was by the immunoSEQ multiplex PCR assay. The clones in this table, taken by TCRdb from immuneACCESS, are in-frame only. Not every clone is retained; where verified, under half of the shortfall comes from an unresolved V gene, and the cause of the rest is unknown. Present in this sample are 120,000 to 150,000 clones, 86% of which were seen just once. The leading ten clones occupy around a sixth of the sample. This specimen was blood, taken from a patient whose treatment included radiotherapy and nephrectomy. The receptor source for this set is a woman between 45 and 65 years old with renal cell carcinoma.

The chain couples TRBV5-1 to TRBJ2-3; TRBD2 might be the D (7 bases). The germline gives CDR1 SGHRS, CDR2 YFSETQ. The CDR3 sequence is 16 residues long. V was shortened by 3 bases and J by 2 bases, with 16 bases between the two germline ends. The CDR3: CASSSSPGGPTDTQYF. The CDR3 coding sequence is TGCGCCAGCAGCTCGTCGCCGGGGGGCCCCACAGATACGCAGTATTTT.

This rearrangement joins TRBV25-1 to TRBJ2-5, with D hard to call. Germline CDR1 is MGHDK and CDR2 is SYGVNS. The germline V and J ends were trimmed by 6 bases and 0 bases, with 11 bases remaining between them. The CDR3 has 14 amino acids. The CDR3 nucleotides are TGTGCCAGCAGGAAGACAACTAACCAAGAGACCCAGTACTTC. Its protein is CASRKTTNQETQYF.

CDR3 sequence reads: CASSFSGLTYEQYF. The CDR3 coding sequence is TGTGCCAGCAGCTTTTCAGGGCTCACCTACGAGCAGTACTTC. The genes are TRBV7-8 and TRBJ2-7; possible D gene TRBD1, 5 bases. Per germline, CDR1 SGHVS and CDR2 FQNEAQ. The CDR3 length is 14 residues. With 3 bases removed from V and 2 bases from J, the gap between germline ends came to 11 bases. Full variable domain (remainder filled in from reference TRBV7-8 and TRBJ2-7): GAGVSQSPRYKVAKRGQDVALRCDPISGHVSLFWYQQALGQGPEFLTYFQNEAQLDKSGLPSDRFFAERPEGSVSTLKIQRTQQEDSAVYLCASSFSGLTYEQYFGPGTRLTVT.

CDR3 amino acids: CASSKVGQGAEQYF. The CDR3, as DNA: TGTGCCAGTAGTAAAGTGGGACAGGGGGCCGAGCAGTACTTC. The chain has TRBV19 and TRBJ2-7; 12 positions agree with TRBD1. Germline values: CDR1 LNHDA, CDR2 SQIVND (reference sequence). This CDR3 has 14 residues. Trimming cost V 4 bases and J 6 bases; bases outside gene matches: 4. The full variable domain, completed using reference TRBV19 and TRBJ2-7, is DGGITQSPKYLFRKEGQNVTLSCEQNLNHDAMYWYRQDPGQGLRLIYYSQIVNDFQKGDIAEGYSVSREKKESFPLTVTSAQKNPTAFYLCASSKVGQGAEQYFGPGTRLTVT.

CDR3 loop: CAWLQCGQFF. DNA for the CDR3: TGTGCCTGGCTACAGTGTGGGCAGTTCTTC. This chain connects TRBV30 to TRBJ2-1; D gene uncertain. V was shortened by 5 bases and J by 12 bases, with 11 bases between the two germline ends. Germline V lookup: CDR1 GTSNPN, CDR2 SVGIG (reference sequence). The CDR3 extends over 10 amino acids.

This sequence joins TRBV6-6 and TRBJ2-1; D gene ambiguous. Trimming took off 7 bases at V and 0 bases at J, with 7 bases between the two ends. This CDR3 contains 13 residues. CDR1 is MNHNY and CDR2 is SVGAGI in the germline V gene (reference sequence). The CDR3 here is CASTTISYNEQFF. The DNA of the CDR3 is TGTGCCAGCACCACAATCTCCTACAATGAGCAGTTCTTC.

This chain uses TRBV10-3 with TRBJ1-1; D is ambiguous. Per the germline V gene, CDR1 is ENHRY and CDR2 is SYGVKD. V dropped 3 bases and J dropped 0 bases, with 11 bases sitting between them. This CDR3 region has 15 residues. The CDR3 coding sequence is TGTGCCATCAGTGACGGCCCGATCCTGAACACTGAAGCTTTCTTT. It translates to CAISDGPILNTEAFF.

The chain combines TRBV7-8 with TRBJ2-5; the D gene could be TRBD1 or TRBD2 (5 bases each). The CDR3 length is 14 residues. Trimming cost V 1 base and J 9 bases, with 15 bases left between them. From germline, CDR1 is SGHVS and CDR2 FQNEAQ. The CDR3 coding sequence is TGTGCCAGCAGCTTAGGTGGGATCCGAGGGGCCCAGTACTTC. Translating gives CASSLGGIRGAQYF. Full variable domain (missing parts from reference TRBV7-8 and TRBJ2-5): GAGVSQSPRYKVAKRGQDVALRCDPISGHVSLFWYQQALGQGPEFLTYFQNEAQLDKSGLPSDRFFAERPEGSVSTLKIQRTQQEDSAVYLCASSLGGIRGAQYFGPGTRLLVL.

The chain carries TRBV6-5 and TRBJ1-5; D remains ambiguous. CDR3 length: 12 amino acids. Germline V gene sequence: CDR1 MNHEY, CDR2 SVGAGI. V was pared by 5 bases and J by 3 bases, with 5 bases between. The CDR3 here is CASSRPNQPQHF. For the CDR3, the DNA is TGTGCCAGCAGTCGGCCCAATCAGCCCCAGCATTTT.

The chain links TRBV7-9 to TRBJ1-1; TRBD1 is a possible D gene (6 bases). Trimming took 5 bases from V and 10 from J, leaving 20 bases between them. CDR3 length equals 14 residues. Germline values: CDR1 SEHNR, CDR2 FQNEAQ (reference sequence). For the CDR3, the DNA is TGTGCCAGCAGCGAGGGACGGTCCGTAGGGGGAGCTTTCTTT. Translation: CASSEGRSVGGAFF.

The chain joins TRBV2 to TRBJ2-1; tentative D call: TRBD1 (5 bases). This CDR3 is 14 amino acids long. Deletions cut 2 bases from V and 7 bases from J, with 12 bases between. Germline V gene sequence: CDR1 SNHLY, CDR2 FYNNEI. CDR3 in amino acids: CASSEMGPLNEQFF. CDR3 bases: TGTGCCAGCAGTGAAATGGGGCCCCTGAATGAGCAGTTCTTC.

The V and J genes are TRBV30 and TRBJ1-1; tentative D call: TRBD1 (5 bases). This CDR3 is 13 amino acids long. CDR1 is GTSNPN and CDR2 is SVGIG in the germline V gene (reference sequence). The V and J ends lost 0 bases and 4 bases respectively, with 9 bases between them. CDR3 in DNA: TGTGCCTGGAGTGTACGTCAGGGCACTGAAGCTTTCTTT. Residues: CAWSVRQGTEAFF. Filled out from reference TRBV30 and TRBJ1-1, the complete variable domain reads SQTIHQWPATLVQPVGSPLSLECTVEGTSNPNLYWYRQAAGRGLQLLFYSVGIGQISSEVPQNLSASRPQDRQFILSSKKLLLSDSGFYLCAWSVRQGTEAFFGQGTRLTVV.

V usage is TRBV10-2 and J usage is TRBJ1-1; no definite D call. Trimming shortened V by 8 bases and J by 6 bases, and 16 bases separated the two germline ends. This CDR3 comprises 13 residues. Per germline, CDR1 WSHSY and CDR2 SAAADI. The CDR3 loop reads CASDDPSFSEAFF. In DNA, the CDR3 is TGCGCCAGCGATGACCCCAGCTTTTCTGAAGCTTTCTTT.

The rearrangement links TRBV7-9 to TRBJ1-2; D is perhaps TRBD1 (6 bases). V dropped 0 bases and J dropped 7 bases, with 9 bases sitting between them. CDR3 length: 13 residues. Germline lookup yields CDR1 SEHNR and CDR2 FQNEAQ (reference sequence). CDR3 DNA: TGTGCCAGCAGCTTAGCCGGGGGCGGTGGCTACACCTTC. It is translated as CASSLAGGGGYTF.

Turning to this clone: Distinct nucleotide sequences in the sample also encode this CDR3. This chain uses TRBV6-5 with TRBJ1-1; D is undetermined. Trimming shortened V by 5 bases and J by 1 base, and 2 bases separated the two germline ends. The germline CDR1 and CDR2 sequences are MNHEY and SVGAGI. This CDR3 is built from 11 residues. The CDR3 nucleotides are TGTGCCAGCAGTCGGAACACTGAAGCTTTCTTT. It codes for CASSRNTEAFF.